A selection of T cell receptor beta chains follows, all from one sample in a study of glioma-infiltrating T cells after dendritic cell vaccination. Produced via immunoSEQ multiplex PCR; TCRdb's table is partial and in-frame only. Among around 87,000 clones listed, roughly four fifths were seen once. Material: blood, obtained after dendritic cell vaccination. These receptor sequences come from a human donor with glioblastoma. The CDR3 runs from the conserved cysteine through the conserved F or W. Each record gives: CDR3 length, V gene, clone size, D gene, J gene, CDR3 DNA, CDR3 protein. D genes are given only for firm matches. Rows may omit the clone size; those that give it use once, few, many or a size class.

14	TRBV11-3	.	TRBD2	TRBJ2-7	TGTGCCAGCAGCTCCTCGGCCGGGGAGGGCGAGCAGTACTTC	CASSSSAGEGEQYF
15	TRBV7-9	once	TRBD2	TRBJ2-5	TGTGCCAGCAGCTCGATAGGACTAGAGGGGGAGACCCAGTACTTC	CASSSIGLEGETQYF
15	TRBV4-1	.	.	TRBJ1-1	TGCGCCAGCAGCCAAGAGTCAGCGGAGAACACTGAAGCTTTCTTT	CASSQESAENTEAFF
15	TRBV29-1	.	.	TRBJ1-1	TGCAGCGTTGGTCTCGGGGGGCGAACGAACACTGAAGCTTTCTTT	CSVGLGGRTNTEAFF
16	TRBV4-3	.	.	TRBJ2-1	TGCGCCAGCAGCCAAGAAGAGGATGGCGCCTACAATGAGCAGTTCTTC	CASSQEEDGAYNEQFF
17	TRBV2	.	TRBD1	TRBJ2-7	TGTGCCAGCAGAGAAGGACTGGGACAGGGGAGCTCCTACGAGCAGTACTTC	CASREGLGQGSSYEQYF
13	TRBV11-3	.	.	TRBJ1-1	TGTGCCAGCACCGATCGGGGGAACACTGAAGCTTTCTTT	CASTDRGNTEAFF
18	TRBV4-1	once	TRBD1	TRBJ2-3	TGCGCCAGCAGCCAAGAAATTATCGGACAGGGATTCGCAGATACGCAGTATTTT	CASSQEIIGQGFADTQYF
14	TRBV7-7	.	.	TRBJ2-7	TGTGCTAGCAGCCCCGAGGAAGGGCGGGCCGAGCAGTACTTC	CASSPEEGRAEQYF
12	TRBV5-1	.	.	TRBJ2-5	TGCGCCAGCAGCTTGGCCCTGGAGACCCAGTACTTC	CASSLALETQYF
15	TRBV7-8	.	TRBD1	TRBJ2-7	TGTGCCAGCAGCTGGCAGACAGGGGTAGGTGGCGAGCAGTACTTC	CASSWQTGVGGEQYF
18	TRBV27	.	.	TRBJ2-7	TGTGCCAGCAGTTCTAATCGACCCCCACTGGCGGGGAGGTACGAGCAGTACTTC	CASSSNRPPLAGRYEQYF
15	TRBV9	.	.	TRBJ2-5	TGTGCCAGCAGCGTAAAGGACGGGAACCAAGAGACCCAGTACTTC	CASSVKDGNQETQYF
16	TRBV9	.	.	TRBJ1-2	TGTGCCAGCAGCGCCCCCGGGGGGGGGCAAGGCTATGGCTACACCTTC	CASSAPGGGQGYGYTF
16	TRBV5-1	few	TRBD1	TRBJ1-6	TGCGCCAGCAGCTTGGCACCCGGGACAGGGAATTCACCCCTCCACTTT	CASSLAPGTGNSPLHF
16	TRBV7-2	few	TRBD2	TRBJ2-3	TGTGCCAGCAGCTTGGCCCTAGCGGGGGGGGCAGATACGCAGTATTTT	CASSLALAGGADTQYF
14	TRBV6-1	few	.	TRBJ1-1	TGTGCCAGCAGCTCAGGGGAGTTGAACACTGAAGCTTTCTTT	CASSSGELNTEAFF
16	TRBV5-1	.	.	TRBJ1-6	TGCGCCAGCAGCTTGGCCTGGACCCGGACGGGGTCACCCCTCCACTTT	CASSLAWTRTGSPLHF
14	TRBV5-1	.	.	TRBJ1-2	TGCGCCAGCAGCTTGGCGGTGGGGAGTGATGGCTACACCTTC	CASSLAVGSDGYTF
14	TRBV2	few	TRBD1	TRBJ2-2	TGTGCCAGCACCGGGGACAGTAACCCCGGGGAGCTGTTTTTT	CASTGDSNPGELFF
16	TRBV7-9	few	TRBD2	TRBJ2-7	TGTGCCAGCAGCTTAGGGACTAGCGGGGGGTACTACGAGCAGTACTTC	CASSLGTSGGYYEQYF
15	TRBV2	.	TRBD1	TRBJ1-2	TGTGCCAGCAGTGAACTGGCAGGGGGCAACTATGGCTACACCTTC	CASSELAGGNYGYTF
15	TRBV19	once	TRBD1	TRBJ1-1	TGTGCCAGTAGTATCACAGGGGTTGAAAACACTGAAGCTTTCTTT	CASSITGVENTEAFF
14	TRBV9	.	.	TRBJ2-5	TGTGCCAGCAGCCCCCAGGCGGGGCAAGAGACCCAGTACTTC	CASSPQAGQETQYF
17	TRBV7-3	.	.	TRBJ2-1	TGTGCCAGCAGCTTAAGTCCTAGGCGGGGTAGATACAATGAGCAGTTCTTC	CASSLSPRRGRYNEQFF
15	TRBV5-1	.	.	TRBJ1-5	TGCGCCAGCAGCTTGGAGGGAGGGATGGGTCAGCCCCAGCATTTT	CASSLEGGMGQPQHF
15	TRBV5-4	.	TRBD1	TRBJ2-1	TGTGCCAGCAGCTTGGTTACAGGGGCCTACAATGAGCAGTTCTTC	CASSLVTGAYNEQFF
14	TRBV6-5	.	TRBD1	TRBJ1-4	TGTGCCAGCAGTGGCTCAGGGGGCTTTGAAAAACTGTTTTTT	CASSGSGGFEKLFF
13	TRBV6-5	.	.	TRBJ2-7	TGTGCCAGCATCCAGGGGATCGAGTACGAGCAGTACTTC	CASIQGIEYEQYF
15	TRBV18	.	TRBD1	TRBJ2-5	TGTGCCAGCTCACGTGACGGACAGGGGGGAGAGACCCAGTACTTC	CASSRDGQGGETQYF
15	TRBV5-6	.	TRBD1	TRBJ1-2	TGTGCCAGCAGCACGAGGACAGGGCTTAACTATGGCTACACCTTC	CASSTRTGLNYGYTF
12	TRBV2	.	.	TRBJ1-4	TGTGCCAGCAAGGACAGATATGAGAAACTGTTTTTT	CASKDRYEKLFF
14	TRBV5-1	.	TRBD1	TRBJ1-1	TGCGCCAGCTGCGCCGGGACAGGGATAACTGAAGCTTTCTTT	CASCAGTGITEAFF
13	TRBV19	few	.	TRBJ2-7	TGTGCCAGTAGTATAACTGGAGCCTACGAGCAGTACTTC	CASSITGAYEQYF
15	TRBV30	.	TRBD1	TRBJ1-1	TGTGCCTGGAGGGGGGACAGGGTTACGAACACTGAAGCTTTCTTT	CAWRGDRVTNTEAFF
14	TRBV2	.	.	TRBJ1-1	TGTGCCAGCAGTGTGAACAGGATGAACACTGAAGCTTTCTTT	CASSVNRMNTEAFF
17	TRBV21-1	few	.	TRBJ2-2	TGTGCCAGCAGCAAGAGGTCCTCGTCCGCTGACACCGGGGAGCTGTTTTTT	CASSKRSSSADTGELFF
16	TRBV7-9	.	.	TRBJ1-4	TGTGCCAGCAGCCATAGGGGCGATGCAACTAATGAAAAACTGTTTTTT	CASSHRGDATNEKLFF
15	TRBV19	.	TRBD1	TRBJ2-7	TGTGCCAGTAGTACACGACAGGGGCCGACCTACGAGCAGTACTTC	CASSTRQGPTYEQYF
13	TRBV19	.	TRBD1	TRBJ1-2	TGTGCCAGTAGTATAGCCCAGGGGGAGGGCTACACCTTC	CASSIAQGEGYTF
15	TRBV5-4	once	.	TRBJ2-7	TGTGCCAGCAGCTACCTAGAAGGGGCGACCTACGAGCAGTACTTC	CASSYLEGATYEQYF
15	TRBV5-1	.	.	TRBJ1-1	TGCGCCAGCTCAGGATCCACCCTGGGGAGCACTGAAGCTTTCTTT	CASSGSTLGSTEAFF
15	TRBV19	.	.	TRBJ1-4	TGTGCCAGTCTACCAACAGGTTCGGCTAATGAAAAACTGTTTTTT	CASLPTGSANEKLFF